This T cell receptor (beta chain) was captured in a study of cytomegalovirus exposure and HLA in healthy donors. Across the whole study: Samples from HLA-typed donors yielded around 79 million unique TCRs in an early data release. Study-level results: Common viral pathogens (according to a later analysis) appeared linked to several of the most significant clusters.

The CDR3 sequence is 15 residues long. The germline gives CDR1 SGHDT, CDR2 YYEEEE. With 0 bases removed from V and 3 bases from J, the gap between germline ends came to 13 bases. This PCR relied on a set of 60 Vbeta primers and 13 Jbeta primers. Profiled with immunoSEQ multiplex PCR; TCRdb holds only in-frame clones, not every one. This table has under 150,000 clones, around 83% appearing once. Turning to this clone: What it binds is not known.

Sequenced material: PBMCs. The TCR originated in a human donor in good health. This chain uses TRBV5-6 with TRBJ2-7, with TRBD2 as a possible D gene (6 bases). The CDR3 nucleotides read TGTGCCAGCAGCTTGGGTGGGGACTGGGGCTACGAGCAGTACTTC. This gives the protein CASSLGGDWGYEQYF.